This TCR beta chain originates from a study of human T cells and chemical hapten exposure (dated by TCRdb to 2020 to 2022). As for the study more broadly: For sensitization, 2% DPC in acetone was applied to a 2 cm by 2 cm area of upper inner arm skin. Blood samples were taken from patients before sensitization (week 0) and then at 2, 6 and about 24 weeks after DPC sensitization. Patch testing on the upper back used Finn chambers containing 0.01% DPC, with scoring done after 6 days according to International Contact Dermatitis Research Group standards. In alopecia patients, the study followed how the peripheral blood TCR repertoire changed in vivo over primary and secondary sensitization to diphenylcyclopropenone (DPC), a hapten. The patient cohort, mostly female, included alopecia areata with under or over 50% scalp involvement, alopecia totalis and alopecia universalis. Blood for TCR sequencing was provided by twenty-nine alopecia patients at one to four time points (pre-sensitization, 2, 6 and 24 weeks). The libraries were sequenced as a pool, and the TCR yield per sample differed mostly because of small variations in library volumes within the pool. Throughout the study period of roughly 24 weeks, patients also received therapeutic DPC doses to the scalp every week.

A word on this clonotype: Its antigen remains undetermined. Per-base quality was not reported, and no clone a single base away is much larger than it.

Library method: RACE. Sequencing was performed on a NextSeq 500. During library preparation, unique molecular identifiers were attached to individual cDNA molecules so that TCRs could be counted in a quantitative, reproducible way. From each blood RNA sample, both TCR alpha and TCR beta chains were sequenced. Regarding the original processing steps: Samples had a median of about 90,000 TCRs, with a range from about 23,224 to 690,600. The Decombinator software suite was used to annotate the V, J and CDR3 of the TCR reads. Every sample was subsampled to the same number of TCRs (28,000) for the PS versus PT1 abundance plots. Expanded TCRs were defined as absent before sensitization and observed at least eight times at the 2-week time point. TCRdb trimmed the raw reads at Q25, called clones with MiXCR and kept productive beta chains. Rows with one shared CDR3 protein collapse into an entry with the most common genes and DNA. TCRdb, not the original authors, processed these V and J calls. For this sample the table gives about 180,000 distinct CDR3 sequences, of which roughly 30% were detected only once. The top ten clonotypes cover roughly 3% of the sample.

This specimen's time point label, per the study, means: pre-sensitization, week 0. The intended sense of this specimen's treatment or condition label: therapeutic diphenylcyclopropenone sensitization with weekly scalp DPC. Blood at each patch-test visit was drawn before the patch test was applied. Patients were eligible if aged 18 to 70, diagnosed with alopecia and judged suitable for DPC therapy, and pregnant patients were excluded. Total RNA was isolated from unfractionated whole blood collected in Tempus Blood RNA tubes. The germline V gene gives CDR1 as MNHEY and CDR2 as SVGAGI. The CDR3 runs 19 amino acids, cysteine and phenylalanine included. Only the CDR3 DNA stays, 57 bases, in frame from base 1. V lost 0 bases and J lost 2 bases; the stretch between them is 21 bases long. What the research found in general, with its limitations: Significantly more large CDR3 similarity clusters were formed by expanded TCRs than by pre-sensitization or healthy control sets, consistent with antigen-driven responses. Repeated subsampling changed both the strength of the expansion versus patch-test correlation and the threshold at which that correlation became significant. No change with DPC sensitization was found in the number of TCRs above 1 in 1000 frequency, and no evidence of global repertoire structure alterations was found. All patients had alopecia, a presumed autoimmune disease, so their immune response might differ from that of healthy individuals. Patch test score correlated positively with the number of PT1 expanded TCRs, reaching significance at thresholds 8, 16 and 32 but not at 4.

The sequence links TRBV6-5 to TRBJ2-3; TRBD2 could be the D gene, as 5 bases match. The receptor was derived from a woman between 25 and 40 years old with alopecia areata. Some clones in this sample may be carry-over from other donors' samples. Specimen: whole blood, collected in connection with sensitization to the hapten diphenylcyclopropenone (DPC). The nucleotides are TGTGCCAGCAGTTACTCTGCTGCCCGTGGTAGCGTATTCACAGATACGCAGTATTTT. It codes for CASSYSAARGSVFTDTQYF.